The TCR beta chain under discussion was sequenced for a study of T cells in Graves' hyperthyroidism and ophthalmopathy. Overall study results and limits: Expanded thyroid clonotypes (above 0.001) were mostly also found in blood.

Hyperthyroidism had been newly diagnosed in patients aged 18 to 65, and its duration was under 2 months. Not enrolled were patients with uncontrolled infection, other autoimmune disease, pregnancy or lactation. The blood sample dates from first hyperthyroidism diagnosis, preceding any ophthalmopathy symptoms. The CDR3 runs to 14 residues. Losses at the gene ends were 6 bases for V and 2 bases for J; bases not matched to a gene: 7. From germline, CDR1 is DFQATT and CDR2 SNEGSKA (reference sequence). Details on this clonotype: What it recognizes is unknown.

RNA transcripts served as the template for amplifying TCR beta CDR3 regions. RT-PCR in the first round (using the HTBI primer set) targeted the TCR CDR3. In TCRdb, the multiplex PCR reads were re-called with MiXCR into one record per CDR3 protein. The data contain approximately 360,000 distinct CDR3 sequences, roughly 14% of them singletons. This TCR derives from a woman under 30 with Graves' hyperthyroidism that later progressed to Graves' ophthalmopathy. The J gene is TRBJ2-1, the V gene TRBV20-1, with 7 bases that match TRBD2. The sequenced sample consisted of blood. The CDR3: CSAVGSGAYNEQFF. CDR3 nucleotides: TGCAGTGCCGTGGGGAGCGGGGCCTACAATGAGCAGTTCTTC.